Below, 25 T cell receptor beta chains from the same sample are listed, as sequenced in a study of T cells in Graves' hyperthyroidism and ophthalmopathy. Amplification of TCR beta CDR3 regions was performed using RNA transcripts as template. With the HTBI primer set, the TCR CDR3 went through a first round of RT-PCR. MiXCR, run by TCRdb on the multiplex PCR reads, gives a single entry per CDR3 protein. Among hundreds of thousands of distinct CDR3 sequences, less than 45% were seen once, and the ten largest hold about 7.2%. Sequencing was performed on peripheral blood or thyroid tissue (not recorded which). The receptors derive from an adult man with Graves' disease, either hyperthyroidism or ophthalmopathy (not recorded which).

The gene calls are TRBV7-9 and TRBJ2-7; D is undetermined. Looked up from germline, CDR1 is SEHNR and CDR2 is FQNEAQ (reference sequence). This CDR3 is built from 13 residues. V shed 2 bases and J shed 7 bases, with 12 bases lying between them. CDR3 nucleotides: TGTGCCAGCAGCTTAAGATCCACCGGGGAGCAGTACTTC. This translates into CASSLRSTGEQYF.

This clonotype was seen a few times. The chain joins TRBV5-6 to TRBJ1-5; possible D gene TRBD1, 6 bases. The germline V gene has CDR1 SGHDT and CDR2 YYEEEE. This CDR3 has 16 amino acids. The V end was cut by 4 bases, the J end by 3 bases, with 17 bases between. In DNA, the CDR3 is TGTGCCAGCAGCCCCGGGGGGGGGCAGGTCAATCAGCCCCAGCATTTT. It codes for CASSPGGGQVNQPQHF.

The chain combines TRBV11-2 with TRBJ1-6; D not resolved. The ends were cut back, 5 bases at V and 11 bases at J, with 13 bases in the middle. CDR3 size: 13 residues. Germline lookup yields CDR1 SGHAT and CDR2 FQNNGV. CDR3 coding DNA: TGTGCCAGCAGCCAAGAGCCCCACACACCCCTCCACTTT. This translates into CASSQEPHTPLHF.

Turning to this clonotype: A much bigger clone sits one base away, suggesting this may be a read error. The CDR3 DNA reads TGTGCCTGCAGCCTTAGCGGGAGGTTGGAGACCCAGTACTTC. As protein: CACSLSGRLETQYF. The J gene is TRBJ2-5, the V gene TRBV7-9, with 10 nucleotides matching TRBD2. This CDR3 contains 14 residues. CDR1 and CDR2 from the germline V gene are SEHNR and FQNEAQ (reference sequence). The whole variable domain, filled in from reference TRBV7-9 and TRBJ2-5, reads DTGVSQNPRHKITKRGQNVTFRCDPISEHNRLYWYRQTLGQGPEFLTYFQNEAQLEKSRLLSDRFSAERPKGSFSTLEIQRTEQGDSAMYLCACSLSGRLETQYFGPGTRLLVL.

This clonotype was seen a few times. The chain couples TRBV7-9 to TRBJ2-7; tentative D call: TRBD1 (6 bases). The germline V gene has CDR1 SEHNR and CDR2 FQNEAQ (reference sequence). The CDR3 is 13 residues long. Trimming pared 6 bases from V and 0 bases from J, leaving 9 bases between. The CDR3: CASSETGSYEQYF. The CDR3 DNA reads as TGTGCCAGCAGTGAGACAGGCTCCTACGAGCAGTACTTC.

The chain combines TRBV5-1 with TRBJ2-7; D is perhaps TRBD1 (6 bases). Germline loops: CDR1 SGHRS, CDR2 YFSETQ. CDR3 size: 13 residues. Trimming removed 4 bases at V and 5 bases at J, with 13 bases between. The CDR3 sequence is CASSVQGNDEQYF. Written as DNA, the CDR3 is TGCGCCAGCAGCGTCCAGGGGAACGACGAGCAGTACTTC.

The rearrangement joins TRBV10-3 to TRBJ1-1; no clear D gene. The CDR3 is 13 residues long. Per the germline V gene, CDR1 is ENHRY and CDR2 is SYGVKD. V lost 7 bases and J lost 1, with 10 bases in between. The CDR3 DNA follows: TGTGCCATCAATAGTGGAGGGAACACTGAAGCTTTCTTT. Amino acids: CAINSGGNTEAFF.

This clonotype was picked up many times. V and J are TRBV7-9 and TRBJ2-7; D possibly corresponds to TRBD2 (5 bases). Trimming left V 6 bases short and J 0 bases short, with 15 bases between. This CDR3 has 15 residues. In germline, CDR1 is SEHNR, CDR2 FQNEAQ (reference sequence). The CDR3 sequence is CASSPTSLVSYEQYF. The CDR3 DNA sequence: TGTGCCAGCAGTCCGACTTCACTAGTCTCCTACGAGCAGTACTTC.

The table lists this clonotype with a few counts. The junction does not match germline at one end; this may be a read error. The genes are TRBV10-3 and TRBJ1-5, with D maybe TRBD1 (5 bases). The CDR3 is made up of 18 amino acids. CDR1 ENHRY and CDR2 SYGVKD come from the germline V gene. CDR3 amino acids: CASSSGTEGSISNQPQHF. CDR3 nucleotides: TGTGCCAGCAGTTCCGGGACGGAGGGATCAATTAGCAATCAGCCCCAGCATTTT.

This clonotype appeared a few times. The chain links TRBV4-1 to TRBJ2-5, with 14 bases that match TRBD2. Trimming at V came to 4 bases and at J to 5 bases, leaving 3 bases not matched to a gene. The CDR3 sequence is 15 residues long. Germline V gives CDR1 MGHRA, CDR2 YSYEKL. The chain's CDR3 is CASSRGLAGDETQYF. CDR3 nucleotide sequence: TGCGCCAGCAGCCGGGGACTAGCGGGAGATGAGACCCAGTACTTC.

This clonotype was picked up many times. This sequence joins TRBV15 and TRBJ2-5; a possible D gene is TRBD2 (6 bases). This CDR3 has 13 amino acids. Per germline, CDR1 LNHNV and CDR2 YYDKDF (reference sequence). Deletions cut 9 bases from V and 5 bases from J, with 16 bases between. The DNA for the CDR3 is TGTGCCACATCTCCTCGGGAGTCCGAGACCCAGTACTTC. This sequence encodes CATSPRESETQYF.

At least ten counts were recorded for this clonotype. This rearrangement joins TRBV7-8 to TRBJ2-5; D perhaps matches TRBD2 (6 bases). CDR1 and CDR2 (germline): SGHVS, FQNEAQ. V was pared by 5 bases and J by 7 bases, with 14 bases between. This CDR3 spans 13 amino acids. This CDR3 is CASSRGLSGTQYF. The CDR3 DNA sequence: TGTGCCAGCAGCCGGGGACTGTCTGGGACCCAGTACTTC.

This clonotype came up a few times. The J gene is TRBJ1-4, the V gene TRBV7-9; 7 bases fit TRBD1. V shed 5 bases and J 3 bases; nucleotides not matched to a gene: 6. This CDR3 is 15 amino acids long. Germline CDR1 and CDR2: SEHNR and FQNEAQ (reference sequence). CDR3 bases: TGTGCCAGCAGCACGCCCAGGGGGGCTAATGAAAAACTGTTTTTT. This codes for CASSTPRGANEKLFF.

Comment on this clonotype: The junction departs from the called germline gene at one end, perhaps through a read error. The CDR3 is CASSETGEIYGYTF. The CDR3 bases are TGTGCCAGCAGTGAGACAGGGGAGATTTATGGCTACACCTTC. V and J are TRBV10-3 and TRBJ1-2, with 8 bases aligning to TRBD1. The CDR3 is made up of 14 amino acids. CDR1 and CDR2 (germline): ENHRY, SYGVKD.

With regard to this clonotype: With a much larger clone just one base away, this may be a read error. The chain joins TRBV2 to TRBJ1-2, with a weak D call TRBD1 (5 bases). The CDR3 has 15 amino acids. The V gene lost 4 bases and the J gene lost 5 bases, with 17 bases spanning the gap. The germline gives CDR1 SNHLY, CDR2 FYNNEI. CDR3 loop: CASSGEGNALYGYTF. The CDR3 DNA reads TGTGCCAGCAGTGGTGAGGGGAACGCCCTATATGGCTACACCTTC.

On this clonotype: The junction shows a germline mismatch at one end, possibly a read error. This rearrangement joins TRBV5-1 to TRBJ1-1, with unresolved D. Germline CDR1 is SGHRS and CDR2 is YFSETQ. The CDR3 consists of 13 residues. The CDR3 region is CASSLGQVPEDFF. As DNA, the CDR3 is TGCGCCAGCAGCTTGGGACAAGTCCCTGAAGATTTCTTT. Combining the CDR3 with reference TRBV5-1 and TRBJ1-1 gives the whole variable domain KAGVTQTPRYLIKTRGQQVTLSCSPISGHRSVSWYQQTPGQGLQFLFEYFSETQRNKGNFPGRFSGRQFSNSRSEMNVSTLELGDSALYLCASSLGQVPEDFFGQGTRLTVV.

This clonotype showed up just a few times. The chain couples TRBV29-1 to TRBJ1-6, with 7 bases fitting TRBD1. V lost 3 bases to trimming and J lost 6 bases; unmatched junction nucleotides: 2. The CDR3 consists of 13 residues. In germline, CDR1 is SQVTM, CDR2 ANQGSEA. The CDR3 region is CSVERDSNSPLHF. The CDR3 DNA follows: TGCAGCGTTGAGCGGGACAGTAATTCACCCCTCCACTTT.

The genes are TRBV7-3 and TRBJ2-5, with D possibly called TRBD1 or TRBD2 (5 bases each). Germline loops: CDR1 SGHTA, CDR2 FQGTGA. Trimming removed 5 bases at V and 1 base at J, with 14 bases between. This CDR3 has 15 amino acids. The CDR3 loop reads CASSTYEGTQETQYF. The CDR3 coding sequence is TGTGCCAGCAGCACGTATGAGGGGACCCAAGAGACCCAGTACTTC.

This clonotype was detected ten times or more. The chain joins TRBV29-1 to TRBJ2-7; 7 nucleotides align to TRBD1. Germline-derived CDR1 and CDR2 are SQVTM and ANQGSEA. There are 12 residues in the CDR3. The junction had 5 bases not matched to a gene; V was cut back by 5 bases and J by 4 bases. CDR3 region: CSVRDRTYEQYF. The CDR3 DNA reads as TGCAGCGTTCGGGACAGAACTTACGAGCAGTACTTC.

Of note for this clonotype: A much larger clone differs by one base, so this may be a read error. This sequence joins TRBV14 and TRBJ1-1; D not certain. V dropped 1 base and J dropped 11 bases, with 14 bases sitting between them. The CDR3 is 13 amino acids. Germline CDR1 reads SGHDN; CDR2 reads FVKESK. The CDR3 bases are TGTGCCAGCAGCCAAGTGGGCTTCTTCGGCGCTTTCTTT. Translating it yields CASSQVGFFGAFF.

A word on this clonotype: At one of its ends the junction is not consistent with the germline gene, which may arise from a read error. The V call is TRBV5-6, the J call TRBJ2-7, with D perhaps given as TRBD1 or TRBD2 (5 bases each). This CDR3 spans 12 amino acids. Per the germline V gene, CDR1 is SGHDT and CDR2 is YYEEEE. CDR3 sequence: CASTRDGYERYF. The CDR3 DNA follows: TGTGCCAGCACTAGGGACGGCTACGAGCGGTACTTC.

In DNA, the CDR3 is TGCAGCGTTGAAGATCCACAGGGGACCTACGAGCAGTACTTC. Translation gives CSVEDPQGTYEQYF. The rearrangement uses TRBV29-1 and TRBJ2-7, with 7 bases identical to TRBD1. Trimming removed 0 bases from V and 2 bases from J; junction bases left unmatched: 4. This CDR3 has 14 residues. Germline V gene sequence: CDR1 SQVTM, CDR2 ANQGSEA.

The chain carries TRBV29-1 and TRBJ1-1, with TRBD1 matching 11 bases. This CDR3 contains 13 residues. Germline-derived CDR1 and CDR2 are SQVTM and ANQGSEA. V lost 8 bases and J lost 3; bases outside the gene matches: 5. Here the CDR3 reads CSLAGQGDTEAFF. In nucleotides, the CDR3 is TGCAGCTTGGCGGGACAGGGGGACACTGAAGCTTTCTTT.

This clonotype turned up a few times. V usage is TRBV24-1 and J usage is TRBJ1-5, with 9 bases that match TRBD1. Germline V CDR1 and CDR2: KGHDR, SFDVKD. The ends lost 0 bases at V and 4 bases at J; junction bases unmatched: 3. This CDR3 is 16 amino acids long. The CDR3 region has the DNA TGTGCCACCAGTGATTTGGTGACAGGGGGTAATCAGCCCCAGCATTTT. As protein: CATSDLVTGGNQPQHF.

For this clonotype: One end of the junction does not line up with germline, which may come from a read error. V is TRBV2 and J is TRBJ1-6, with 9 bases lining up with TRBD1. This CDR3 has 13 residues. The germline V gene has CDR1 SNHLY and CDR2 FYNNEI. Here the CDR3 DNA reads TGTGCCAGCAATCTGAGAGAGGGGACAGGGAAATTTTTT. It translates to CASNLREGTGKFF.